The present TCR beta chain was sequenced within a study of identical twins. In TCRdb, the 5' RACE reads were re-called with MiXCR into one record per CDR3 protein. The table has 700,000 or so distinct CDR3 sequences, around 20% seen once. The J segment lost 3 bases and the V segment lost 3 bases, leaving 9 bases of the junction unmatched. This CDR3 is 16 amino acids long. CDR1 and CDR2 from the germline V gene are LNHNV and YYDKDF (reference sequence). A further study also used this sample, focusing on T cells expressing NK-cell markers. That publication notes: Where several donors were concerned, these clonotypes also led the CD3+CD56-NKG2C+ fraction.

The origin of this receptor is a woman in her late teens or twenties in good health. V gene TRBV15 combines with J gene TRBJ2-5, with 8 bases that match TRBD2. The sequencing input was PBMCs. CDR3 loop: CATSRGLAGLKETQYF. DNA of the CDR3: TGTGCCACCAGCAGGGGGTTAGCGGGGTTAAAAGAGACCCAGTACTTC.